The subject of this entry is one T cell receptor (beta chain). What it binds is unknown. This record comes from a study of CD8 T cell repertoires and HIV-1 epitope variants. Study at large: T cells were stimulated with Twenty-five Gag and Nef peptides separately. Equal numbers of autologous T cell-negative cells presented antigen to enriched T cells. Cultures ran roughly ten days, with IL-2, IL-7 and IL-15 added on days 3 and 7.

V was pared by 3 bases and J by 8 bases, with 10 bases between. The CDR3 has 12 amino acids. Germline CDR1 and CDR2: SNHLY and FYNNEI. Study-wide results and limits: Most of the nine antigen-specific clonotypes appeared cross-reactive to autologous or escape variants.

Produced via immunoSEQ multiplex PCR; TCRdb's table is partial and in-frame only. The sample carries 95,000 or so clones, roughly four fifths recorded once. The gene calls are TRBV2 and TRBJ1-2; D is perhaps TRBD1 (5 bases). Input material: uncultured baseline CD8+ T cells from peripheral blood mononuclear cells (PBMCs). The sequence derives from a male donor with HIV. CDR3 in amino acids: CASSEGGGGYTF. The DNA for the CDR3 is TGTGCCAGCAGTGAGGGCGGGGGAGGCTACACCTTC.